A selection of T cell receptor beta chains follows, all from one sample in a study of regulatory T cells in long-lasting Graves disease. TCRdb processed the multiplex PCR reads anew with MiXCR; each CDR3 protein has one entry. Of 300,000 to 500,000 distinct CDR3 sequences in the sample, 20% were seen once. The material was peripheral blood mononuclear cells (PBMCs), obtained when the disease was refractory, from a patient treated with antithyroid drugs. The receptor set was obtained from a female donor with Graves disease. The CDR3 runs from the conserved cysteine through the conserved F or W. The D gene is left open where the match is weak. Clone size is stated in some rows and not others, as once, few, many or a class when expanded.

abundance,len,j_gene,d_gene,v_gene,CDR3nt,CDR3aa
many,14,TRBJ1-5,TRBD1,TRBV27,TGTGCCAGCAGGACCGGGACAGGCCTCGGGCCCCAGCATTTT,CASRTGTGLGPQHF
.,15,TRBJ2-5,TRBD2,TRBV11-2,TGTGCCAGCAGCTTACGAACCCGGGGGGGAGAGACCCAGTACTTC,CASSLRTRGGETQYF
many,17,TRBJ2-2,TRBD2,TRBV12-3/TRBV12-4,TGTGCCAGCAGTCACCGCGGTGGCGGGAGTCTGCCCGGGGAGCTGTTTTTT,CASSHRGGGSLPGELFF
many,14,TRBJ2-5,.,TRBV2,TGTGCCAGCAGGGACAGCCAGGTTGTGGAGACCCAGTACTTC,CASRDSQVVETQYF
many,16,TRBJ2-7,TRBD1,TRBV28,TGTGCCAGCAGTTATGACAGGGAAATTACTGGATACGAGCAGTACTTC,CASSYDREITGYEQYF
few,16,TRBJ2-1,TRBD2,TRBV5-1,TGCGCCAGCAGCTTGATGGGGACTAGCGGATTCAATGAGCAGTTCTTC,CASSLMGTSGFNEQFF
many,16,TRBJ1-4,.,TRBV9,TGTGCCAGCAACCAAGGGGCGGTAGGCGGGAATGAAAAACTGTTTTTT,CASNQGAVGGNEKLFF
few,15,TRBJ2-5,.,TRBV5-1,TGCGCCAGCAGCTTGGAGGAGGCCCGTCGAGAGACCCAGTACTTC,CASSLEEARRETQYF
few,18,TRBJ2-6,.,TRBV7-9,TGTGCCAGCAGCTTACCTCTTGGACGGACCTCTGGGGCCAACGTCCTGACTTTC,CASSLPLGRTSGANVLTF
many,15,TRBJ2-7,TRBD2,TRBV12-3/TRBV12-4,TGTGCCAGCACCGGAGGCGGCGGGAGTCAATACGAGCAGTACTTC,CASTGGGGSQYEQYF
many,13,TRBJ2-2,.,TRBV6-1,TGTGCCAGCAGTGCGAAGAACACCGGGGAGCTGTTTTTT,CASSAKNTGELFF
many,16,TRBJ1-2,.,TRBV12-3/TRBV12-4,TGTGCCAGCAGCCTATTGACGTTCGGGGGCGCGAGGGGCTACACCTTC,CASSLLTFGGARGYTF